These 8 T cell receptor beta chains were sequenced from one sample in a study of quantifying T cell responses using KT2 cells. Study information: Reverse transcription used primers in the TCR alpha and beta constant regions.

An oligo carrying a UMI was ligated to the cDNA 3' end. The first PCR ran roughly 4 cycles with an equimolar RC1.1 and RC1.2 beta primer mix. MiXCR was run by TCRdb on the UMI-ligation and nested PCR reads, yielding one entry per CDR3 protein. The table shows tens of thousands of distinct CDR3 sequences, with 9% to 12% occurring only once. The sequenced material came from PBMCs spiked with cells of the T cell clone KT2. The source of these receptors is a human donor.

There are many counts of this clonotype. CDR3 region: CASSLGFNGEQYF. The DNA of the CDR3 is TGTGCCAGCAGCTTAGGCTTCAACGGCGAGCAGTACTTC. J is TRBJ2-7 and V is TRBV7-6; D gene uncertain. CDR3 length: 13 residues. V gave up 1 base and J gave up 6 bases, with 10 bases separating them. The germline V gene has CDR1 SGHVS and CDR2 FNYEAQ.

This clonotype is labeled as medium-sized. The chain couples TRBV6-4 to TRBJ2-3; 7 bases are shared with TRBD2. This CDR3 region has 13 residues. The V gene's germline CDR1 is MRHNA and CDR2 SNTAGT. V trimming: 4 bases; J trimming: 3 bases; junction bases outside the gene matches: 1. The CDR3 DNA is TGTGCCAGCAGTGTTAGCGGGACAGATACGCAGTATTTT. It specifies CASSVSGTDTQYF.

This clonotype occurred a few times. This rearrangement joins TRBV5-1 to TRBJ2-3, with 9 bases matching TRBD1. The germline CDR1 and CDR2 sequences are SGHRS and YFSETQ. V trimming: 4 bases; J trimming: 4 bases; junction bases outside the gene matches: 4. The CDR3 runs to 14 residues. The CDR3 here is CASSHRTGADTQYF. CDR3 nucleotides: TGCGCCAGCAGCCACCGGACAGGGGCAGATACGCAGTATTTT.

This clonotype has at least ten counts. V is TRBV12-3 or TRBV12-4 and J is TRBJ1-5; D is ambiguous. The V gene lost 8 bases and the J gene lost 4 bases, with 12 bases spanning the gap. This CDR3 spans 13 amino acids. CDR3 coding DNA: TGTGCCAGCGCCCTAAAAGGGAATCAGCCCCAGCATTTT. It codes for CASALKGNQPQHF.

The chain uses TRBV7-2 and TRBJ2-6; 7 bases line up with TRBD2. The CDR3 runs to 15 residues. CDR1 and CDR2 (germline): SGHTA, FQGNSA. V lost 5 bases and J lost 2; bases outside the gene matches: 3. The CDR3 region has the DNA TGTGCCAGCAGCCGCGGGGGAGCTGGGGCCAACGTCCTGACTTTC. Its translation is CASSRGGAGANVLTF.

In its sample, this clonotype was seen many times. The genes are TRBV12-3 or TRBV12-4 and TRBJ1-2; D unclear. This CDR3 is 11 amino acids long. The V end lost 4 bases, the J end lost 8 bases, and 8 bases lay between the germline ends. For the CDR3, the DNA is TGTGCCAGCAGTTCCTTCAGGGGCTACACCTTC. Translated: CASSSFRGYTF.

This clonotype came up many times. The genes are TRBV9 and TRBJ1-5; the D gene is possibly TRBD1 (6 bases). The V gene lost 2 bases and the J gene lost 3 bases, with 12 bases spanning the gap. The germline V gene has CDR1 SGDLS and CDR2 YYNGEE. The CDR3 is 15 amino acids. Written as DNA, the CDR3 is TGTGCCAGCAGCGTGGAGGGGGGCGTCAATCAGCCCCAGCATTTT. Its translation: CASSVEGGVNQPQHF.

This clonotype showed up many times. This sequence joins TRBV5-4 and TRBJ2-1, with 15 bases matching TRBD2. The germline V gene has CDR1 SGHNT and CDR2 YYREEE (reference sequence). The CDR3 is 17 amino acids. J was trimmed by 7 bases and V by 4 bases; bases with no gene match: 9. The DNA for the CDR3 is TGTGCCAGCAGCCCGCGGACTAGCGGGAGGGCGATAAATGAGCAGTTCTTC. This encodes CASSPRTSGRAINEQFF.